This TCR beta chain was found in a study of T cell changes during pregnancy in multiple sclerosis. Clones were sequenced by immunoSEQ multiplex PCR, and TCRdb holds only the in-frame ones, with some missing. The profile shows under 75,000 clones, about 90% of them singletons. CDR3 size: 11 residues. V trimming: 8 bases; J trimming: 9 bases; junction bases outside the gene matches: 2. In germline, CDR1 is SGHKS, CDR2 YYEKEE (reference sequence). The material was peripheral blood, obtained in the third trimester of pregnancy. V and J are TRBV5-5 and TRBJ2-1, with 10 bases fitting TRBD2. This TCR was recovered from a female donor in good health, enrolled as a control in a pregnancy study. CDR3 bases: TGTGCCAGTCTAGCGGGGGTTGAGCAGTTCTTC. This translates into CASLAGVEQFF.